The clone carrying this T cell receptor (beta chain) has at least ten counts. The data belong to a study of human T cells and chemical hapten exposure. The time point was: patch test 3, about 24 weeks after DPC sensitization. The treatment denotes: therapeutic diphenylcyclopropenone sensitization with weekly scalp DPC. The CDR3 is 17 residues long. Germline V gene data show CDR1 as KGHDR and CDR2 as SFDVKD. V shed 5 bases and J shed 1 base, with 18 bases lying between them. TCRdb reprocessed the RACE reads via MiXCR and lists one record per CDR3 protein. The sample includes approximately 72,000 distinct CDR3 sequences, more than 9.5% of them seen just once.

The chain combines TRBV24-1 with TRBJ2-3; D may be TRBD2 (5 bases). The receptor was isolated from a woman aged 45-59 years with alopecia areata. Some clones in this sample may be carry-over from other donors' samples. Sequencing used whole blood, obtained in connection with sensitization to the hapten diphenylcyclopropenone (DPC). CDR3: CATSGATSLTRTDTQYF. In DNA, the CDR3 is TGTGCCACCAGTGGCGCTACTAGTCTGACTCGCACAGATACGCAGTATTTT.